Sequencing of this T cell receptor beta chain was carried out in a study of T-cell reconstitution after alpha-beta-depleted transplantation in children. As it was prepared, the TCRbeta library received unique molecular identifiers. TCRdb reprocessed the PCR reads via MiXCR and lists one record per CDR3 protein. Here the sample spans about 400,000 distinct CDR3 sequences, around 21% being singletons. The germline gives CDR1 SGHTA, CDR2 FQGNSA. This CDR3 comprises 17 residues. Unmatched junction bases numbered 12, after V lost 1 base and J lost 5 bases. The source is a human donor who donated a stem cell graft to a child with acute myeloid leukemia. This specimen consisted of PBMCs from the stem cell graft donor, obtained from the stem cell graft. The chain employs TRBV7-2 and TRBJ2-7; 9 nucleotides align to TRBD2. CDR3: CASSLGVLLAGYHEQYF. DNA for the CDR3: TGTGCCAGCAGCTTAGGGGTCCTTCTAGCGGGATACCACGAGCAGTACTTC.